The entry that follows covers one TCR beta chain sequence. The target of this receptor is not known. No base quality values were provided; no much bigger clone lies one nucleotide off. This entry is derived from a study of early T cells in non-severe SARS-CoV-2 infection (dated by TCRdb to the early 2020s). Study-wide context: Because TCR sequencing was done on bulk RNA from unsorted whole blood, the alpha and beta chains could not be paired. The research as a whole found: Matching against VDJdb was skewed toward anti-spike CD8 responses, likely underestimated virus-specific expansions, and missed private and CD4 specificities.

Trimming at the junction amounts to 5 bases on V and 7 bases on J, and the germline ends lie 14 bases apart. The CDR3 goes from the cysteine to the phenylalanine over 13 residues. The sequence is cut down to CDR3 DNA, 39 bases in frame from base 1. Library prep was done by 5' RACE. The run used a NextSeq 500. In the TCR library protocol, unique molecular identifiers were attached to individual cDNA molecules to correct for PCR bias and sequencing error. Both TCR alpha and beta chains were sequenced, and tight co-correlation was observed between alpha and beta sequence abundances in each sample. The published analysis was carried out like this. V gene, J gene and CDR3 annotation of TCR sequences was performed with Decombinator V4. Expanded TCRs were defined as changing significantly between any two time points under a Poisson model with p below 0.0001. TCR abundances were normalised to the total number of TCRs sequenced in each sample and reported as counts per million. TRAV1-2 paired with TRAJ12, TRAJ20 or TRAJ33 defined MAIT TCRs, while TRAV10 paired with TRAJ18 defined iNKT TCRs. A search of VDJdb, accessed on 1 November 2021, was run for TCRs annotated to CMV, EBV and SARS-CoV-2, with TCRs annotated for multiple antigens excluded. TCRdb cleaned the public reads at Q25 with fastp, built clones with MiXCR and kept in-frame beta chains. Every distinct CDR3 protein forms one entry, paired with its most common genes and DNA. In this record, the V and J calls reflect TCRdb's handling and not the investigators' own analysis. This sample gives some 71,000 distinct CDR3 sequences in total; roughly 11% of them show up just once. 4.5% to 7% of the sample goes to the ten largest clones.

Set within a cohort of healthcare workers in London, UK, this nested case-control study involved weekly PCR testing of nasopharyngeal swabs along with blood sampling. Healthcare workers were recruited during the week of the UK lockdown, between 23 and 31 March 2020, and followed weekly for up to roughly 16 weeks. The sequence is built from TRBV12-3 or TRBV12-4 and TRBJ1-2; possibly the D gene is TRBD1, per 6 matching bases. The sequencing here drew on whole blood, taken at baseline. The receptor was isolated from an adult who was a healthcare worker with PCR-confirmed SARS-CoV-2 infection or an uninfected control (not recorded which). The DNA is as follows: TGTGCCAGCAGTCCCGGGACAATGGTTGGCTACACCTTC. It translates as CASSPGTMVGYTF.